This T cell receptor (beta chain) was observed in a study of cytotoxic CD8 clonotypes in ibrutinib-treated CLL. This clone came up a few times. Its matching antigen is unknown. Overall study findings and caveats: Public clonotypes, found uncommonly, either contracted or stayed stable on treatment. Sampling times (in sustained-remission versus progressing patients) were not the same. The study found clonality rose at ibrutinib response, then fell toward baseline at progression.

With sequencing, the targeted depth ranged from 1 in 200,000 to 1 in 1 million T cells. The repertoire was sequenced with immunoSEQ multiplex PCR; TCRdb's copy has only in-frame clones and lacks some. The table has approximately 50,000 clones, about 72% seen once. V was pared by 2 bases and J by 4 bases, with 7 bases of the junction left unmatched. Looked up from germline, CDR1 is GTSNPN and CDR2 is SVGIG (reference sequence). The CDR3 length is 15 residues. The sample consisted of PBMCs, taken after 12 months of ibrutinib treatment. The chain is built from TRBV30 and TRBJ1-5; 8 bases are a match to TRBD1. This clonotype was obtained from a human donor with chronic lymphocytic leukemia. In DNA, the CDR3 is TGTGCCTGGAGTCCAGGACAGGGTGGAAATCAGCCCCAGCATTTT. Residues: CAWSPGQGGNQPQHF.